These T cell receptor beta chains were read from a single sample in a study of Ad26.COV2.S vaccination and SARS-CoV-2 variants. Only in-frame clones appear in the TCRdb table, and some are missing; sequencing was by immunoSEQ multiplex PCR. The sample carries about 390,000 clones, around 93% recorded once. Sequencing used peripheral blood, obtained in a trial of Ad26.COV2.S vaccine versus placebo. The receptors originated from a person between 18 and 65 years old who received the Ad26.COV2.S COVID-19 vaccine or a placebo. Both conserved end residues are part of each CDR3. The D gene is left open where the match is weak. Clone size appears in some rows only: once, few, many, or a class for an expanded clone.

J: TRBJ2-1
size: few
D: -
V: TRBV6-2/TRBV6-3
DNA: TGTGCCAGCAGTCTTACCGGGACATATGAGCAGTTCTTC
CDR3: CASSLTGTYEQFF

J: TRBJ1-6
size: -
D: -
V: TRBV3-1/TRBV3-2
DNA: TGTGCCAGCAGCCAAGCAGAAGGCAATTCACCCCTCCACTTT
CDR3: CASSQAEGNSPLHF

J: TRBJ1-1
size: -
D: -
V: TRBV7-2
DNA: TGTGCCAGCAGCTTAGTTTCTTGGGGGGGAACGAACACTGAAGCTTTCTTT
CDR3: CASSLVSWGGTNTEAFF

J: TRBJ2-1
size: -
D: -
V: TRBV6-2/TRBV6-3
DNA: TGTGCCAGCAGTTACCACCTCCCGTCGCCAGGACTCGAGTACAATGAGCAGTTCTTC
CDR3: CASSYHLPSPGLEYNEQFF

J: TRBJ2-7
size: -
D: TRBD2
V: TRBV12-3/TRBV12-4
DNA: TGTGCCAGCAGTTTGGGGACTAGTCAGTACTTC
CDR3: CASSLGTSQYF

J: TRBJ1-3
size: -
D: -
V: TRBV5-1
DNA: TGCGCCAGCAGCTTGGCGGGGCTTTCTGGAAACACCATATATTTT
CDR3: CASSLAGLSGNTIYF

J: TRBJ2-6
size: -
D: TRBD1
V: TRBV19
DNA: TGTGCCAGTAGTCGCAGGACAGGGGCCCTCTCTGGGGCCAACGTCCTGACTTTC
CDR3: CASSRRTGALSGANVLTF

J: TRBJ2-7
size: -
D: TRBD2
V: TRBV9
DNA: TGTGCCAGCAGCGTAGGGGGACTAGCTATAGGAGTCTACGAGCAGTACTTC
CDR3: CASSVGGLAIGVYEQYF

J: TRBJ1-1
size: -
D: TRBD1
V: TRBV19
DNA: TGTGCCAGTAGTGTCGGGACAGCCACTGAAGCTTTCTTT
CDR3: CASSVGTATEAFF

J: TRBJ1-2
size: -
D: -
V: TRBV2
DNA: TGTGCCAGCAAGGGGCATGTTAATCATGGCTACACCTTC
CDR3: CASKGHVNHGYTF

J: TRBJ2-7
size: -
D: TRBD1
V: TRBV29-1
DNA: TGCAGCGCCACGACAGGGTTCCCCTACGAGCAGTACTTC
CDR3: CSATTGFPYEQYF

J: TRBJ1-2
size: -
D: TRBD1
V: TRBV9
DNA: TGTGCCAGCAGCGCCGACAGGGGGATCTATGGCTACACCTTC
CDR3: CASSADRGIYGYTF

J: TRBJ1-1
size: -
D: TRBD1
V: TRBV27
DNA: TGTGCCAGCAGCGCCCTGACTAAACAGGGGCGGAACACTGAAGCTTTCTTT
CDR3: CASSALTKQGRNTEAFF

J: TRBJ1-5
size: -
D: -
V: TRBV4-3
DNA: TGCGCCAGCAGCCGTGCCGCGGCAGGGACGACAAGTCAGCCCCAGCATTTT
CDR3: CASSRAAAGTTSQPQHF